The present TCR beta chain was sequenced within a study of blood T cell repertoires in COVID-19 (dated by TCRdb to the early 2020s). Some background on the complete study: Samples covering the acute and convalescent phases of COVID-19 were provided by collaborators in the United States, Italy and Spain. The prospective study material was composed of cDNA or gDNA derived from T cells, B-cell-depleted T cells, or PBMCs. Subjects who had been exposed to COVID-19, were actively infected with it, or had recovered from it provided the deeply sampled blood TCRbeta repertoires that made up the dataset. A freely available public database, intended as a resource for researchers studying the immune response to SARS-CoV-2, is where the repertoires were released. The samples were drawn from two sources: the first 160 participants of the ongoing ImmuneRACE study, and 1,200 or so subjects contributed by 6 global collaborators. Sample metadata almost always included a de-identified subject ID, COVID-19 status, age in years and sex. HLA class I and class II types, where available, came from metadata supplied by the sample provider rather than from assay-based typing. Overall results and qualifications from the work: The quantity of clinical and demographic metadata differed by source and by participant and was supplied without curation.

CDR1 LGHNA and CDR2 YNFKEQ were looked up in the germline V gene. V and J are trimmed by 3 bases and 5 bases, and the gene matches miss 9 bases of the junction. The CDR3 covers 17 residues, taking in both the cysteine and the phenylalanine. Only CDR3 DNA remains: 51 bases, in frame from the first base. TCRbeta CDR3 regions were amplified from genomic DNA by means of the immunoSEQ Assay, a bias-controlled multiplex PCR. On the study's bioinformatics: The number of nucleated cells in each sample was estimated from the amplification of reference gene primers within the assay. To quantify the absolute abundance of each unique TCRbeta CDR3 rearrangement, sequence reads were collapsed and filtered. Productive Simpson clonality was computed per sample as the square root of Simpson's diversity index over productive rearrangements. TCRdb retrieved this table from immuneACCESS and kept in-frame rearrangements only. Not all clones are present; in checked studies, unresolved V genes account for under half, and no reason is known for the remainder. V, J and clone size are taken as reported in that table, and D and trimming were inferred from the DNA itself. For this sample the table gives about 140,000 clones, of which approximately 84% were detected only once. 5.5% to 7% of the sample is in the top ten clones.

Collaborating institutions collected whole blood in K2EDTA tubes following their own protocols. For TCRbeta analysis, collaborator samples were shipped as frozen whole blood, as isolated PBMCs, or as DNA extracted from either sample type. Turning to this clone: Its antigen is still unknown. Qualities for individual bases were not recorded, and no much larger clone is one base off.

This sequence was found in a human donor in a cohort sampled during active COVID-19. Sequenced: peripheral blood. The chain couples TRBV4-2 to TRBJ2-4, and 11 junctional nucleotides match TRBD2. Here the CDR3 is given as CASSQGIAGGPENIQYF. The nucleotides read TGTGCCAGCAGCCAGGGAATAGCGGGGGGGCCGGAAAACATTCAGTACTTC.